This is a list of T cell receptor beta chains from one sample in a study of shared clonotypes between healthy human individuals. The protocol was immunoSEQ multiplex PCR, while the TCRdb copy is restricted to in-frame clones and leaves out a portion. This table holds 640,000 or so clones, 60% to 80% found once. What was sequenced was memory CD4+ T cells sorted from blood. These receptor sequences come from a woman younger than 45 in good health. CDR3s include the opening cysteine and the closing phenylalanine or tryptophan. A D gene is named only where the DNA matches it firmly. Size is stated for part of the rows, as once, few or many counts, or as a class when the clone is expanded.

J gene: TRBJ2-7; V gene: TRBV19; clone size: NA; D gene: TRBD1; CDR3 DNA: TGTGCCAGTACTCCTAGGACAGGCCCCTACGAGCAGTACTTC; CDR3 protein: CASTPRTGPYEQYF
J gene: TRBJ1-1; V gene: TRBV2; clone size: NA; D gene: TRBD1; CDR3 DNA: TGTGCCAGCAGTGTGGGACAGGGGGAGACTGAAGCTTTCTTT; CDR3 protein: CASSVGQGETEAFF
J gene: TRBJ2-7; V gene: TRBV5-1; clone size: NA; D gene: NA; CDR3 DNA: TGCGCCAGCAGTCGGGACGGGACTTCGACCTACGAGCAGTACTTC; CDR3 protein: CASSRDGTSTYEQYF
J gene: TRBJ2-2; V gene: TRBV19; clone size: NA; D gene: NA; CDR3 DNA: TGTGCCAGTAGTATTGGGGTGAGGACCGGGGAGCTGTTTTTT; CDR3 protein: CASSIGVRTGELFF
J gene: TRBJ2-7; V gene: TRBV19; clone size: NA; D gene: TRBD1; CDR3 DNA: TGTGCCAGTAGTCAAAAGCGGGACAGGGACGGGGAGCAGTACTTC; CDR3 protein: CASSQKRDRDGEQYF
J gene: TRBJ1-3; V gene: TRBV7-9; clone size: once; D gene: NA; CDR3 DNA: TGTGCCAGCAGCTCCTATCCGGGCCCTGGAAACACCATATATTTT; CDR3 protein: CASSSYPGPGNTIYF
J gene: TRBJ2-7; V gene: TRBV6-5; clone size: NA; D gene: NA; CDR3 DNA: TGTGCCAGCAGGCAAGAGCATGAGCCCTACGAGCAGTACTTC; CDR3 protein: CASRQEHEPYEQYF
J gene: TRBJ1-5; V gene: TRBV7-9; clone size: NA; D gene: NA; CDR3 DNA: TGTGCCAGCAGCTTAGGGACCATCAGGCCCCAGCATTTT; CDR3 protein: CASSLGTIRPQHF
J gene: TRBJ2-7; V gene: TRBV28; clone size: few; D gene: NA; CDR3 DNA: TGTGCCAGCACCATACCAGGGGACACCCCTAACTCCTACGAGCAGTACTTC; CDR3 protein: CASTIPGDTPNSYEQYF
J gene: TRBJ1-1; V gene: TRBV5-1; clone size: NA; D gene: TRBD1; CDR3 DNA: TGCGCCAGCAGCTGGGGACAGGCAGACACTGAAGCTTTCTTT; CDR3 protein: CASSWGQADTEAFF
J gene: TRBJ2-7; V gene: TRBV30; clone size: NA; D gene: NA; CDR3 DNA: TGTGCCTGGAGTGTATCGGCGAGGGGGGGCTACGAGCAGTACTTC; CDR3 protein: CAWSVSARGGYEQYF
J gene: TRBJ2-7; V gene: TRBV25-1; clone size: NA; D gene: NA; CDR3 DNA: TGTGCCAGCAGTCCGGACCGGGCTCCAAGTGGCTACGAGCAGTACTTC; CDR3 protein: CASSPDRAPSGYEQYF
J gene: TRBJ2-7; V gene: TRBV5-4; clone size: NA; D gene: TRBD2; CDR3 DNA: TGTGCCAGCAGCAGAAACTATCGGACTAGCGGGAGCGAGCAGTACTTC; CDR3 protein: CASSRNYRTSGSEQYF
J gene: TRBJ1-6; V gene: TRBV2; clone size: NA; D gene: NA; CDR3 DNA: TGTGCCAGCAAGGCTCGGGGGGGAACTAATTCACCCCTCCACTTT; CDR3 protein: CASKARGGTNSPLHF
J gene: TRBJ2-5; V gene: TRBV29-1; clone size: NA; D gene: TRBD2; CDR3 DNA: TGCAGCGGCGCGGGTCTAGCGGGAGCACAGACCCAGTACTTC; CDR3 protein: CSGAGLAGAQTQYF
J gene: TRBJ1-5; V gene: TRBV7-9; clone size: once; D gene: TRBD1; CDR3 DNA: TGTGCCAGCAGCTTAAATAAAGGGGGCACTAATCAGCCCCAGCATTTT; CDR3 protein: CASSLNKGGTNQPQHF
J gene: TRBJ2-6; V gene: TRBV27; clone size: NA; D gene: NA; CDR3 DNA: TGTGCCAGCAGTTTCGGATCTGGGGCCAACGTCCTGACTTTC; CDR3 protein: CASSFGSGANVLTF
J gene: TRBJ2-7; V gene: TRBV11-2; clone size: NA; D gene: NA; CDR3 DNA: TGTGCCAGCAGCTTACAACTTACGTCCTACGAGCAGTACTTC; CDR3 protein: CASSLQLTSYEQYF
J gene: TRBJ1-2; V gene: TRBV5-1; clone size: NA; D gene: TRBD1; CDR3 DNA: TGCGCCAGCAGCCCTGACAGGGTTGCCTATGGCTACACCTTC; CDR3 protein: CASSPDRVAYGYTF
J gene: TRBJ2-1; V gene: TRBV11-2; clone size: few; D gene: NA; CDR3 DNA: TGTGCCAGCAGCTTAGGAGGTAGTCTCGCTGCTGAGCAGTTCTTC; CDR3 protein: CASSLGGSLAAEQFF
J gene: TRBJ2-1; V gene: TRBV7-2; clone size: NA; D gene: NA; CDR3 DNA: TGTGCCAGCAGCTTGAGCGTCATGGTGGATTACAATGAGCAGTTCTTC; CDR3 protein: CASSLSVMVDYNEQFF
J gene: TRBJ1-1; V gene: TRBV11-2; clone size: few; D gene: TRBD1; CDR3 DNA: TGTGCCAGCAGCTCCCGGACAGGGGTGGCGAACACTGAAGCTTTCTTT; CDR3 protein: CASSSRTGVANTEAFF
J gene: TRBJ1-3; V gene: TRBV18; clone size: NA; D gene: NA; CDR3 DNA: TGTGCCAGCTCACCGAATGTCAGGGCCTCTGGAAACACCATATATTTT; CDR3 protein: CASSPNVRASGNTIYF
J gene: TRBJ2-2; V gene: TRBV28; clone size: NA; D gene: TRBD2; CDR3 DNA: TGTGCCAGCAGTTTAAGAGAAGCGGGAGTGAAAAGGGAGCTGTTTTTT; CDR3 protein: CASSLREAGVKRELFF
J gene: TRBJ2-7; V gene: TRBV4-1; clone size: NA; D gene: TRBD1; CDR3 DNA: TGCGCCAGCAGCCAACGTGGGACAGGTTCATCCTACGAGCAGTACTTC; CDR3 protein: CASSQRGTGSSYEQYF
J gene: TRBJ2-7; V gene: TRBV5-4; clone size: NA; D gene: NA; CDR3 DNA: TGTGCCAGCAGCCCCCCTAACGTGCACGAGCAGTACTTC; CDR3 protein: CASSPPNVHEQYF
J gene: TRBJ1-2; V gene: TRBV28; clone size: NA; D gene: NA; CDR3 DNA: TGTGCCAGCAGTTTTGAGAGGGGGGATAACTATGGCTACACCTTC; CDR3 protein: CASSFERGDNYGYTF
J gene: TRBJ1-4; V gene: TRBV4-2; clone size: NA; D gene: TRBD1; CDR3 DNA: TGTGCCAGCAGCCAAGAGGCGCAGGGGGCTACTGAAAAACTGTTTTTT; CDR3 protein: CASSQEAQGATEKLFF
J gene: TRBJ2-2; V gene: TRBV21-1; clone size: NA; D gene: NA; CDR3 DNA: TGTGCCAGCAGCAAATTTTACCTCGCACGGGACACCGGGGAGCTGTTTTTT; CDR3 protein: CASSKFYLARDTGELFF
J gene: TRBJ1-1; V gene: TRBV5-8; clone size: NA; D gene: TRBD1; CDR3 DNA: TGTGCCAGCAGTCCCGACAGGGTGAACACTGAAGCTTTCTTT; CDR3 protein: CASSPDRVNTEAFF
J gene: TRBJ2-5; V gene: TRBV2; clone size: NA; D gene: NA; CDR3 DNA: TGTGCCAGCGGACTGGAGACGTGGGAGACCCAGTACTTC; CDR3 protein: CASGLETWETQYF
J gene: TRBJ2-7; V gene: TRBV29-1; clone size: NA; D gene: NA; CDR3 DNA: TGCAGCGTCATCCCCGGGGGTAGGGCCTACGAGCAGTACTTC; CDR3 protein: CSVIPGGRAYEQYF
J gene: TRBJ2-7; V gene: TRBV6-5; clone size: NA; D gene: NA; CDR3 DNA: TGTGCCAGCAGTTACTCGGGCGGACGCTACGAGCAGTACTTC; CDR3 protein: CASSYSGGRYEQYF
J gene: TRBJ2-1; V gene: TRBV7-2; clone size: few; D gene: TRBD2; CDR3 DNA: TGTGCCAGCAGCTGGGTGTCGGGACTAGAAGGCTCCAATGAGCAGTTCTTC; CDR3 protein: CASSWVSGLEGSNEQFF
J gene: TRBJ1-2; V gene: TRBV7-9; clone size: NA; D gene: NA; CDR3 DNA: TGTGCCAGCAGCTTAGCGACACCAAACTATGGCTACACCTTC; CDR3 protein: CASSLATPNYGYTF
J gene: TRBJ2-7; V gene: TRBV5-1; clone size: NA; D gene: TRBD2; CDR3 DNA: TGCGCCAGCAGCTCCCGGGACCCGGGGGGCGAGCAGTACTTC; CDR3 protein: CASSSRDPGGEQYF
J gene: TRBJ1-3; V gene: TRBV7-8; clone size: NA; D gene: TRBD1; CDR3 DNA: TGTGCCAGCAGGGAGCTTGGGACAGGAGAAAACACCATATATTTT; CDR3 protein: CASRELGTGENTIYF
J gene: TRBJ2-7; V gene: TRBV5-1; clone size: NA; D gene: TRBD2; CDR3 DNA: TGCGCCAGTTCGGGGGGGGCCGAGGGCTCCTACGAGCAGTACTTC; CDR3 protein: CASSGGAEGSYEQYF
J gene: TRBJ2-1; V gene: TRBV2; clone size: NA; D gene: NA; CDR3 DNA: TGTGCCAGCGGATGGCTCTCTACCGACAATGAGCAGTTCTTC; CDR3 protein: CASGWLSTDNEQFF
J gene: TRBJ2-7; V gene: TRBV4-1; clone size: NA; D gene: NA; CDR3 DNA: TGCGCCAGCAGCCAAGATCCATCGGGACAAACCTACGAGCAGTACTTC; CDR3 protein: CASSQDPSGQTYEQYF
J gene: TRBJ1-1; V gene: TRBV2; clone size: NA; D gene: NA; CDR3 DNA: TGTGCCAGCACCGGGGATCTGAACACTGAAGCTTTCTTT; CDR3 protein: CASTGDLNTEAFF
J gene: TRBJ2-2; V gene: TRBV2; clone size: NA; D gene: NA; CDR3 DNA: TGTGCCAGCAGTGAATACGTCACCGGGGAGCTGTTTTTT; CDR3 protein: CASSEYVTGELFF
J gene: TRBJ1-1; V gene: TRBV7-8; clone size: few; D gene: TRBD1; CDR3 DNA: TGTGCCAGCAGCTTCCCGGGACAGGGGGCTGAAGCTTTCTTT; CDR3 protein: CASSFPGQGAEAFF
J gene: TRBJ2-7; V gene: TRBV7-2; clone size: NA; D gene: TRBD1; CDR3 DNA: TGTGCCAGCAGCTTAGCGCCTACGGGACAGCGGACTTACGAGCAGTACTTC; CDR3 protein: CASSLAPTGQRTYEQYF
J gene: TRBJ2-7; V gene: TRBV12-2; clone size: NA; D gene: NA; CDR3 DNA: TGTGCAAGTCGCTTTTTACCTCCGGGACTAGCGGGAGGGAGCTCCTACGAGCAGTACTTC; CDR3 protein: CASRFLPPGLAGGSSYEQYF
J gene: TRBJ2-2; V gene: TRBV9; clone size: NA; D gene: NA; CDR3 DNA: TGTGCCAGCAGCGTAGTAGGGACCGGGGAGCTGTTTTTT; CDR3 protein: CASSVVGTGELFF